Sequencing of this TCR beta chain was carried out in a study of T-cell memory formation after mild COVID-19 (dated by TCRdb to about 2021). Context from the whole study: Most TCR sequence clusters were specific to one of the two donors. In a couple of donors, T-cell clones that expanded and contracted after mild COVID-19 were followed by sequencing TCRalpha and TCRbeta repertoires longitudinally. The cohort comprised two young, previously healthy adult volunteers, one female and one male.

Worth noting for this clonotype: Its specific antigen is unknown. Base-call qualities are not available, and no considerably larger clone is one nucleotide away.

Ficoll-Paque density gradient centrifugation was used to isolate PBMCs. Results the study describes overall, beyond this receptor: The study covered only a couple of mild cases, and larger cohorts including severe cases with pre-infection samples were considered necessary. Contracting CD4+ clones were found mainly in CM and EM memory subsets, while CD8+ clones were enriched in EMRA. Some responding clones were detected in pre-infection memory, which suggested that pre-existing cross-reactive memory T cells had joined the SARS-CoV-2 response. Balanced CD4/CD8 phenotypes were observed for clones contracting from day 15 to 85, whereas a bias towards CD4+ was observed for a second wave of clones expanding from day 15 to 37. The second-wave clones that peaked on day 37 were not confirmed to be SARS-CoV-2 specific.

Cut back by 0 bases and 6 bases, the V and J ends lie 10 bases apart. For CDR1 and CDR2, the germline V gene lists SGHRS and YFSETQ. CDR3 length: 14 amino acids, cysteine to phenylalanine. Only the CDR3 DNA stays, 42 bases, in frame from base 1. The instrument given in TCRdb is Illumina NovaSeq 6000. cDNA libraries for TCRalpha and TCRbeta were prepared by 5'RACE using constant-segment primers, with sample barcodes and unique molecular identifiers added. RNA was extracted from every sample with Trizol reagent. Libraries were amplified in two PCR steps, with a second sample barcode and Illumina TruSeq adapters added in the second step. The libraries were sequenced on an Illumina NovaSeq using 2 x 150 bp paired-end reads. In the source study's methods: The reads were demultiplexed and collapsed into UMI-guided consensus sequences using migec v1.2.7. With mixcr v2.1.11, UMI consensuses were aligned to TRA and TRB V and J templates and assembled into clonotypes. A clonotype was counted as expanded or contracted only if both edgeR and NoisET called the change significant, with noise models trained on biological replicates. edgeR calls used a false discovery rate-adjusted p below 0.01 and a log2 fold-change threshold of 1. PCA with hierarchical clustering of max-normalized trajectories of the 1000 most abundant clonotypes was used as exploratory dynamics analysis. Each responding clone was given a CD4 or CD8 phenotype based on the CD4+ and CD8+ repertoires, which had been sequenced separately. Using fastp trimming at Q25 and MiXCR clonotype assembly, TCRdb reanalyzed the public sequencing data and kept in-frame beta chains. Rows with one shared CDR3 protein collapse into an entry with the most common genes and DNA. TCRdb assigned the V and J calls; the authors' analysis was not used. In this sample the table shows 200,000 or so distinct CDR3 sequences, roughly 17% of which occur a single time. In total, the top ten clones hold about 1.9% of the sample.

The receptor chain draws on TRBV5-1 and TRBJ2-4, with the D gene not confidently named. This sequence originates from an adult woman who had mild COVID-19 (a few samples of this study predate the infection). The sample titles of this study are shuffled in the database, so cell type and time point are left out; the donor was told from shared clones. The specimen sequenced was PBMCs or a T cell subset sorted from them (not recorded which). The CDR3 protein is CASSLAVTANIQYF. The base sequence is TGCGCCAGCAGCTTGGCAGTGACGGCAAACATTCAGTACTTC.